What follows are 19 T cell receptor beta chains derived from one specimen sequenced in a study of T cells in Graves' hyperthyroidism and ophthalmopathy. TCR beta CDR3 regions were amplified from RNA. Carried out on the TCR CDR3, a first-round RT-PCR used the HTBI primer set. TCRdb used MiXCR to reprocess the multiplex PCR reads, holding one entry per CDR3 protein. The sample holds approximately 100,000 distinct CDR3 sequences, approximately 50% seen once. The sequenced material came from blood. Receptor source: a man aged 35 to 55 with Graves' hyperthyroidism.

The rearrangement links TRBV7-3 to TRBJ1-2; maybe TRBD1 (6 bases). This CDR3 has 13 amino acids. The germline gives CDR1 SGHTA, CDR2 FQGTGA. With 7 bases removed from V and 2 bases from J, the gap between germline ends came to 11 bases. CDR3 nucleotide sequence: TGTGCCAGCACGACGGGGGGCAACTATGGCTACACCTTC. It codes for CASTTGGNYGYTF.

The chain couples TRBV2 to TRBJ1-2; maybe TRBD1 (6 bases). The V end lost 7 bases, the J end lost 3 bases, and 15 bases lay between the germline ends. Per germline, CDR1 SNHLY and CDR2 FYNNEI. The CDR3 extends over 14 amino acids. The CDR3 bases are TGTGCCAGCATGCTGGAGACAGGATACTATGGCTACACCTTC. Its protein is CASMLETGYYGYTF.

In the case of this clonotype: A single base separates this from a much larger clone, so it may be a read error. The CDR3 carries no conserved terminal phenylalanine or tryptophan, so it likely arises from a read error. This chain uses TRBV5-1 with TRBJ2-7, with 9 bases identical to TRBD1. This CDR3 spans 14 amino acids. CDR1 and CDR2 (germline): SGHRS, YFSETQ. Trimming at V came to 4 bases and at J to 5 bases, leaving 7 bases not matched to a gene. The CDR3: CASSAGQGTHEQYL. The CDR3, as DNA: TGCGCCAGCAGCGCGGGACAGGGCACCCACGAGCAGTACCTC.

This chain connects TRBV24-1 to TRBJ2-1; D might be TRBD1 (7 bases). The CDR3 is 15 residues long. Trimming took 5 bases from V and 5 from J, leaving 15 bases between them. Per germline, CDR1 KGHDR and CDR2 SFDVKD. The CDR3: CATSAASGGNNEQFF. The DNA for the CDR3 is TGTGCCACCAGTGCCGCCTCAGGGGGGAACAATGAGCAGTTCTTC.

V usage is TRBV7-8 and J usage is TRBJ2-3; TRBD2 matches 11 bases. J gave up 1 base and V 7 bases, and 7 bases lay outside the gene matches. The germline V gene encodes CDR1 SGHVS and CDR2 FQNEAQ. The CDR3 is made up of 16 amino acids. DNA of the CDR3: TGTGCCAGCACCGATTTAGCGGGGGGGCGCACAGATACGCAGTATTTT. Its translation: CASTDLAGGRTDTQYF.

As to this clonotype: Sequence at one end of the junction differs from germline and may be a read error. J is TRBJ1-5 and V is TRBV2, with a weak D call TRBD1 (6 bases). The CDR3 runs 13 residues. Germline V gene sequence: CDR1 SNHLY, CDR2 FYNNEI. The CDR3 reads CASSVQGNQPQHF. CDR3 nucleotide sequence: TGTGCCAGTAGTGTACAGGGTAACCAGCCCCAGCATTTT.

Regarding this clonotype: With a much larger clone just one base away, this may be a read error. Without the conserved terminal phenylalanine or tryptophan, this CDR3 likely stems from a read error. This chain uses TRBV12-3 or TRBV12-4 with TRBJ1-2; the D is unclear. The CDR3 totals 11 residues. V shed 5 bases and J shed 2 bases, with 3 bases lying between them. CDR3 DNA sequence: TGTGCCAGCAGTCTCAACTATGGCTACACCATC. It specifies CASSLNYGYTI.

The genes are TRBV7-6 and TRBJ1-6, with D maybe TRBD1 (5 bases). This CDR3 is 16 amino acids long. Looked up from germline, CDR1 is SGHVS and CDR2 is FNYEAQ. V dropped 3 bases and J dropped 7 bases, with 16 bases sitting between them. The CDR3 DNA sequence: TGTGCCAGCAGCTTCGCTTACTCTGGGGCCAATTCACCCCTCCACTTT. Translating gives CASSFAYSGANSPLHF.

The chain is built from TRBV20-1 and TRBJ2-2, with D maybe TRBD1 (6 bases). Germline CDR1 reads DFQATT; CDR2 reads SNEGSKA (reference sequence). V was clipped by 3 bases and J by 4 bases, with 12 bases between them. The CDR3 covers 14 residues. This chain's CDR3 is CSARGAGFTGELFF. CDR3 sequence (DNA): TGCAGTGCTAGGGGGGCCGGTTTCACCGGGGAGCTGTTTTTT.

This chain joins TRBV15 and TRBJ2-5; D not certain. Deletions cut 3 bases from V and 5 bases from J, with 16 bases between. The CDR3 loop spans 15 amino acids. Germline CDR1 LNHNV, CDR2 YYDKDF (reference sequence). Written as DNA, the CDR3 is TGTGCCACCAGCAGCTTAGTCCGGCCCGAGGAGACCCAGTACTTC. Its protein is CATSSLVRPEETQYF. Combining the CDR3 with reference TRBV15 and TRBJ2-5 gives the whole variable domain DAMVIQNPRYQVTQFGKPVTLSCSQTLNHNVMYWYQQKSSQAPKLLFHYYDKDFNNEADTPDNFQSRRPNTSFCFLDIRSPGLGDTAMYLCATSSLVRPEETQYFGPGTRLLVL.

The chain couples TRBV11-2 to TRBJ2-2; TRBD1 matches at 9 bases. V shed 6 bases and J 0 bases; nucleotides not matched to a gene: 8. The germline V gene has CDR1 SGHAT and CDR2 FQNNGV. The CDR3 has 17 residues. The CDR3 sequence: CASSTGGMPTNTGELFF. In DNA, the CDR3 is TGTGCCAGCAGTACAGGGGGCATGCCGACGAACACCGGGGAGCTGTTTTTT.

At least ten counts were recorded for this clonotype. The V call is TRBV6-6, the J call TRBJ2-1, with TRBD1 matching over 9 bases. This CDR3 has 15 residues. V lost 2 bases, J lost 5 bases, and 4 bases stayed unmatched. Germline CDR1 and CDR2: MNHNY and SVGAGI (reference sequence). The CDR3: CASSYPGTGNNEQFF. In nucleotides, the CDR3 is TGTGCCAGCAGTTACCCCGGGACAGGGAACAATGAGCAGTTCTTC.

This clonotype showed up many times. CDR3 nucleotides: TGTGCCAGCAGTTCCGGGACCTCCGAGCAGTACTTC. Protein product: CASSSGTSEQYF. The rearrangement uses TRBV28 and TRBJ2-7; perhaps D is TRBD1 or TRBD2 (5 bases each). Trimming removed 4 bases at V and 6 bases at J, with 10 bases between. CDR1 is MDHEN, CDR2 SYDVKM, per germline. The CDR3 runs to 12 residues.

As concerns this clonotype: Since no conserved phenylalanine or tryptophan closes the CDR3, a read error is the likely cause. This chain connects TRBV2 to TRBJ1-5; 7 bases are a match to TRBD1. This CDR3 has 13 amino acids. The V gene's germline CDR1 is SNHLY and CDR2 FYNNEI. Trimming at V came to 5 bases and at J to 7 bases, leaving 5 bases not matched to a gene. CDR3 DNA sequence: TGTGCCAGCAGTCATGACAGGGAACAGCCCCAGCATCTC. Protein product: CASSHDREQPQHL.

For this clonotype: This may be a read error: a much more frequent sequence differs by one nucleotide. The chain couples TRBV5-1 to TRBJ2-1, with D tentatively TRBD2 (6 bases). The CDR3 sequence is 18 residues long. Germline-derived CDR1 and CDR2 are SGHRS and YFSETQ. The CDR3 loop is CASSPAPGLPASYNGQFF. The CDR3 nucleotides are TGCGCCAGCAGCCCCGCCCCGGGACTCCCAGCGTCCTACAATGGGCAGTTCTTC.

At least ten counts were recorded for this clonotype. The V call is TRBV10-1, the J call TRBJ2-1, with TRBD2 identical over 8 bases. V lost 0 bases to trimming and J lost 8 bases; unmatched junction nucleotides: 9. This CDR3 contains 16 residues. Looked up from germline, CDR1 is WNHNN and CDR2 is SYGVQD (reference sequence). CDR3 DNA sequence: TGCGCCAGCAGTGAGTCTAGGGGCGGGGGGCTGCATGAGCAGTTCTTC. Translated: CASSESRGGGLHEQFF.

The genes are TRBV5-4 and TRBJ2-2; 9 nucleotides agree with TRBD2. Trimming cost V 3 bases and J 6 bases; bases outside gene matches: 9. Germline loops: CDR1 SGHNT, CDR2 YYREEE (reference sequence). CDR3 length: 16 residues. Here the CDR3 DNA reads TGTGCCAGCAGCTCCTGGACTAGCGAGAGGTCCGGGGAGCTGTTTTTT. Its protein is CASSSWTSERSGELFF.

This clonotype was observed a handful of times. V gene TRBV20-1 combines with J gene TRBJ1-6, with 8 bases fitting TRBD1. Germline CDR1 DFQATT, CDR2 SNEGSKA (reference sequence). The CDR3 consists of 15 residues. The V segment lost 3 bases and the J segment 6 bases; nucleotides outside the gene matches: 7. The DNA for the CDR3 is TGCAGTGCTAGGGGACAGGAGTTGCCTAATTCACCCCTCCACTTT. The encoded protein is CSARGQELPNSPLHF.

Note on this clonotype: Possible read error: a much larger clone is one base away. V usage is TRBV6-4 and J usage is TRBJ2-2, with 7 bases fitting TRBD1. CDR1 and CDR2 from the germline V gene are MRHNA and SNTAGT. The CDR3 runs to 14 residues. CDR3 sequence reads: CASSSQGSTGELLF. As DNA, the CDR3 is TGTGCCAGCAGTTCACAGGGGAGCACCGGGGAGCTGCTTTTT.